These 27 T cell receptor beta chains were all obtained from the same sample, sequenced in a study of T cell clonality in common variable immunodeficiency. TCRdb keeps only in-frame clones here, not all; method: immunoSEQ multiplex PCR. In total the sample includes over 30,000 clones, none of them seen once. Sequencing used peripheral blood mononuclear cells. Receptors originate from a person aged 18 to 75 in good health.

This clone was found many times. The CDR3 goes on 3 residues after the read ends, and that part is filled in from the germline J gene. The chain couples TRBV4-2 to TRBJ1-1; 7 bases map to TRBD1. Germline loops: CDR1 LGHNA, CDR2 YNFKEQ. J gave up 7 bases and V 0 bases, and 2 bases lay outside the gene matches. This CDR3 comprises 13 residues. The covered CDR3 bases are TGTGCCAGCAGCCAAGACCACAGGGGTGAA. Amino acid sequence: CASSQDHRGE. The whole CDR3 sequence reads CASSQDHRGEAFF.

This clone showed up many times. The read comes to an end 3 residues before the CDR3 does, leaving the germline J gene to fill in the end. The chain combines TRBV5-1 with TRBJ1-4; 8 nucleotides agree with TRBD1. This CDR3 has 17 residues. The germline gives CDR1 SGHRS, CDR2 YFSETQ. The CDR3 reads CASSLEATGAYNSPLFF. The sequenced CDR3 bases are TGCGCCAGCAGCTTGGAGGCGACAGGGGCCTATAATTCACCA.

This clone has at least ten counts. The read halts 3 residues ahead of the CDR3 end, with the missing end drawn from the germline J gene. This chain connects TRBV19 to TRBJ2-5, with TRBD1 identical over 7 bases. Germline V gene lookup returns CDR1 LNHDA and CDR2 SQIVND (reference sequence). Trimming took 3 bases from V and 5 from J; bases not matched to a gene: 18. The CDR3 sequence is 18 residues long. The CDR3 sequence: CASSILSGRGGLRETQYF. The sequenced CDR3 bases are TGTGCCAGTAGTATTTTATCTGGGCGAGGGGGCCTCCGGGAGACC.

This clone was seen many times. The sequence runs out 3 residues before the end of the CDR3; the remainder is reconstructed from the germline J gene. This chain connects TRBV5-5 to TRBJ1-4; possible D gene TRBD1, 6 bases. V shed 4 bases and J shed 7 bases, with 11 bases lying between them. The CDR3 spans 13 residues. Germline CDR1 SGHKS, CDR2 YYEKEE (reference sequence). The sequenced part of the CDR3 DNA is TGTGCCAGCAGCCACCTAGGGGGTGAAAAA. This gives the protein CASSHLGGEK. The complete CDR3 protein is CASSHLGGEKLFF.

This clone came up many times. The CDR3 loop reads CASSPSQGLVYGYTF. The CDR3 DNA, read in part, is TGTGCCAGCTCACCTAGCCAAGGACTAGTCTATGGC. J is TRBJ1-2 and V is TRBV18; D not resolved. The missing CDR3 end, 3 residues past where the read stops, is filled in from the germline J gene. V was cut by 3 bases and J by 4 bases, with 15 bases left in between. From germline, CDR1 is KGHSH and CDR2 LQKENI. The CDR3 runs to 15 residues.

The sample holds many counts of this clone. Partial CDR3 DNA: TGTGCCAGCAGCCGAACCGCGGGAGCGACGAACACAGATACG. This codes for CASSRTAGATNTDT. The full CDR3 reads CASSRTAGATNTDTQYF. The rearrangement uses TRBV7-6 and TRBJ2-3; 7 positions match TRBD2. The missing CDR3 end, 3 residues past where the read stops, is filled in from the germline J gene. Germline CDR1 and CDR2: SGHVS and FNYEAQ. Trimming cost V 5 bases and J 2 bases; bases outside gene matches: 13. The length of the CDR3 is 17 residues. The full variable domain, rest sourced from reference TRBV7-6 and TRBJ2-3, is GAGVSQSPRYKVTKRGQDVALRCDPISGHVSLYWYRQALGQGPEFLTYFNYEAQQDKSGLPNDRFSAERPEGSISTLTIQRTEQRDSAMYRCASSRTAGATNTDTQYFGPGTRLTVL.

This clone was recorded many times. The read is 3 residues too short to cover the CDR3 end, so that end is filled in from the germline J gene. V and J are TRBV29-1 and TRBJ1-4, with 8 positions matching TRBD1. Germline lookup yields CDR1 SQVTM and CDR2 ANQGSEA. Trimming took 3 bases from V and 7 from J; bases not matched to a gene: 4. The CDR3 runs to 13 residues. The part of the CDR3 DNA that was read is TGCAGCGTTGATTCAGGGGGCGGTGAAAAA. It translates to CSVDSGGGEK. The full CDR3 protein is CSVDSGGGEKLFF.

This clone has at least ten counts. The CDR3 is cut off 3 residues early in the read; its end comes from the germline J gene. V usage is TRBV13 and J usage is TRBJ2-3; D uncertain. This CDR3 is 13 amino acids long. V was cut by 1 base and J by 4 bases, with 6 bases left in between. The germline gives CDR1 PRHDT, CDR2 FYEKMQ (reference sequence). The CDR3 loop is CASSLEVADTQYF. CDR3 DNA (partial): TGTGCCAGCAGCTTAGAGGTTGCAGATACG.

This clone appeared a few times. The sequenced fragment ends 3 residues before the CDR3 boundary, so the rest is inferred from the germline J gene. V and J are TRBV5-1 and TRBJ2-4; no reliable D call. CDR1 and CDR2 (germline): SGHRS, YFSETQ. The CDR3 contains 14 residues. CDR3 residues: CASSLVAANYGQYF. Partial CDR3 DNA: TGCGCCAGCAGCTTGGTGGCAGCGAACTATGGT.

This clone was observed many times. The CDR3 is cut off 3 residues early in the read; its end comes from the germline J gene. The V call is TRBV15, the J call TRBJ2-7; D is possibly TRBD2 (5 bases). Germline CDR1 LNHNV, CDR2 YYDKDF (reference sequence). This CDR3 is 14 amino acids long. V shed 0 bases and J shed 3 bases, with 9 bases lying between them. This chain's CDR3 is CATSRDTGVYEQYF. The sequenced CDR3 bases are TGTGCCACCAGCAGAGATACCGGGGTCTACGAG.

This clone was seen at least ten times. Read sequence stops 3 residues before the CDR3 end, and the germline J gene provides the missing end. This chain connects TRBV29-1 to TRBJ1-1; unclear D gene. There are 15 residues in the CDR3. Germline CDR1 reads SQVTM; CDR2 reads ANQGSEA. Deletions cut 8 bases from V and 0 bases from J, with 19 bases between. Partial CDR3 DNA: TGCAGCTCTCGCGAGCCCGCCTTAATGAACACTGAA. Its translation is CSSREPALMNTE. The entire CDR3 sequence reads CSSREPALMNTEAFF.

This clone appeared many times. The CDR3 end lies 3 residues beyond the end of the read and is filled in from the germline J gene. The chain recombines TRBV6-1 with TRBJ2-1, with 12 bases matching TRBD2. The CDR3 has 15 amino acids. Trimming removed 2 bases from V and 8 bases from J; junction bases left unmatched: 4. The germline gives CDR1 MNHNS, CDR2 SASEGT. The CDR3 loop reads CASSELLAGGHEQFF. Incomplete CDR3 DNA: TGTGCCAGCAGTGAACTCCTAGCGGGAGGGCATGAG.

This clone was seen ten or more times. The read ends 3 residues before the CDR3 terminus; that terminus is restored from the germline J gene. The chain employs TRBV29-1 and TRBJ2-7; maybe TRBD2 (5 bases). This CDR3 has 14 amino acids. V was cut by 5 bases and J by 3 bases, with 17 bases left in between. Germline CDR1 reads SQVTM; CDR2 reads ANQGSEA. The sequenced part of the CDR3 DNA is TGCAGCGTTTCTTTCCGTAACCGGGGCTACGAG. Amino acids: CSVSFRNRGYE. The complete CDR3 protein is CSVSFRNRGYEQYF.

A remark on this clone: The CDR3 end is not reached by the read, which stops 3 residues before it; the germline J gene fills it in. The chain carries TRBV7-6 and TRBJ1-2, with D perhaps matching TRBD1 (6 bases). The CDR3 sequence is 14 residues long. Germline loops: CDR1 SGHVS, CDR2 FNYEAQ. The DNA read from the CDR3 is TGTGCCAGCGCCCTGGGGGCAAGCACAGATACC. Residues: CASALGASTDT. The whole CDR3 is CASALGASTDTYTF.

This clone has at least ten counts. One base away lies a much larger clone, so this may be a sequencing read error. Coverage ceases 3 residues before the CDR3 finishes, and the germline J gene fills in the end. The V and J genes are TRBV20-1 and TRBJ1-5; the D is unclear. In germline, CDR1 is DFQATT, CDR2 SNEGSKA (reference sequence). The CDR3 has 13 residues. CDR3 DNA (partial): TGCAATGCTAGAGGGCGGAACAATCAGCCC. As protein: CNARGRNNQP. The full CDR3 is CNARGRNNQPQHF.

This clone was counted at least ten times. The read ends 3 residues early relative to the CDR3; the germline J gene fills the gap. The rearrangement uses TRBV2 and TRBJ1-6; 7 bases are a match to TRBD1. The trim removed 11 bases at V and 7 bases at J, leaving 11 bases unmatched. The V gene's germline CDR1 is SNHLY and CDR2 FYNNEI. The CDR3 runs to 14 residues. CDR3 residues: CAGVADRSNSPLHF. Incomplete CDR3 DNA: TGTGCCGGGGTTGCGGACAGGAGCAATTCACCC.

This clone has ten or more counts. Read data end 3 residues before the CDR3 end; the end is taken from the germline J gene. The chain carries TRBV11-3 and TRBJ2-7; 10 bases map to TRBD2. This CDR3 has 15 residues. Germline CDR1 is SGHNT and CDR2 is YENEEA. V was clipped by 0 bases and J by 3 bases; unmatched bases: 2. CDR3 bases read: TGTGCCAGCAGCTTAGAGGGGACTAGCGACTACGAG. The encoded protein is CASSLEGTSDYE. The entire CDR3 protein is CASSLEGTSDYEQYF. Full variable domain (outside the CDR3, taken from reference TRBV11-3 and TRBJ2-7): EAGVVQSPRYKIIEKKQPVAFWCNPISGHNTLYWYLQNLGQGPELLIRYENEEAVDDSQLPKDRFSAERLKGVDSTLKIQPAELGDSAVYLCASSLEGTSDYEQYFGPGTRLTVT.

This clone was detected ten times or more. The CDR3 end is not reached by the read, which stops 3 residues before it; the germline J gene fills it in. The chain employs TRBV30 and TRBJ1-1; the D gene is possibly TRBD1 (5 bases). This CDR3 has 13 amino acids. Germline assignment: CDR1 GTSNPN and CDR2 SVGIG (reference sequence). V was trimmed by 3 bases and J by 0 bases, leaving 8 bases between them. This chain's CDR3 is CAWRDNLNTEAFF. Partial CDR3 DNA: TGTGCCTGGAGGGACAACTTGAACACTGAA.

This clone was counted a few times. The sequenced fragment ends 3 residues before the CDR3 boundary, so the rest is inferred from the germline J gene. This chain connects TRBV18 to TRBJ1-2; no firm D call. Per the germline V gene, CDR1 is KGHSH and CDR2 is LQKENI. The CDR3 covers 16 residues. The CDR3 region is CASSPPARLLHHDYTF. The CDR3 DNA, read in part, is TGTGCCAGCTCACCACCGGCCAGACTACTGCACCATGAC.

There are many counts of this clone. The observed sequence ends 3 residues before the CDR3 terminus, with the missing tail filled in from the germline J gene. The V call is TRBV20-1, the J call TRBJ2-3, with 8 bases aligning to TRBD2. The CDR3 extends over 15 amino acids. Germline V gene sequence: CDR1 DFQATT, CDR2 SNEGSKA (reference sequence). V dropped 5 bases and J dropped 7; count of bases not matched to a gene: 14. CDR3 bases read: TGCAGTGCTTCCGATGCGGGGGGACCCGGGTATACG. Translated: CSASDAGGPGYT. Given in full, the CDR3 is CSASDAGGPGYTQYF.

This clone was counted ten times or more. The read halts 3 residues ahead of the CDR3 end, with the missing end drawn from the germline J gene. V gene TRBV18 combines with J gene TRBJ2-3, with 8 nucleotides matching TRBD1. The CDR3 runs 15 residues. From germline, CDR1 is KGHSH and CDR2 LQKENI. V shed 0 bases, J shed 2 bases, and the junction held 1 base outside the gene matches. This CDR3 reads CASSPPTGATDTQYF. The covered CDR3 bases are TGTGCCAGCTCACCACCGACAGGGGCCACAGATACG.

This clone showed up many times. The read ends 3 residues before the CDR3 terminus; that terminus is restored from the germline J gene. V and J are TRBV11-1 and TRBJ2-7; 7 nucleotides agree with TRBD1. The germline V gene encodes CDR1 SGHAT and CDR2 FQDESV (reference sequence). V lost 5 bases, J lost 3 bases, and 7 bases stayed unmatched. There are 14 residues in the CDR3. The CDR3 is CASSLLGTVYEQYF. The CDR3 bases that were read are TGTGCCAGCAGCCTCCTAGGGACAGTCTACGAG.

This clone was recorded many times. The read gets to within 3 residues of the CDR3 end, and the germline J gene fills in the rest. This chain uses TRBV5-1 with TRBJ2-5, with TRBD2 matching 7 bases. CDR1 SGHRS and CDR2 YFSETQ come from the germline V gene. Unmatched junction bases numbered 7, after V lost 0 bases and J lost 5 bases. This CDR3 region has 15 residues. The part of the CDR3 DNA that was read is TGCGCCAGCAGCTTGGAAGCGGGGCGGAGGGAGACC. Protein sequence: CASSLEAGRRET. The whole CDR3 reads CASSLEAGRRETQYF.

This clone was picked up many times. Sequencing ends 3 residues short of the CDR3 end; the germline J gene provides the rest. This chain joins TRBV5-1 and TRBJ1-1, with 12 positions matching TRBD1. The germline CDR1 and CDR2 sequences are SGHRS and YFSETQ. V lost 2 bases, J lost 6 bases, and 5 bases stayed unmatched. The CDR3 is 15 amino acids. The sequenced part of the CDR3 DNA is TGCGCCAGCAGCTTCTCCGGGACAGGGGGCTCTGAA. It codes for CASSFSGTGGSE. The entire CDR3 reads CASSFSGTGGSEAFF.

This clone has at least ten counts. Coverage ceases 3 residues before the CDR3 finishes, and the germline J gene fills in the end. V and J are TRBV5-6 and TRBJ1-2; maybe TRBD1 (6 bases). Germline CDR1 and CDR2: SGHDT and YYEEEE. This CDR3 spans 14 amino acids. V was trimmed by 1 base and J by 4 bases, leaving 11 bases between them. The CDR3 spells CASSLKGQSYGYTF. The sequenced CDR3 bases are TGTGCCAGCAGCTTGAAAGGACAGAGCTATGGC.

This clone was counted at least ten times. The CDR3 end falls 3 residues outside the read, so it is completed with the germline J gene. The V and J genes are TRBV7-2 and TRBJ2-3; TRBD1 matches at 8 bases. The CDR3 has 14 amino acids. The ends lost 6 bases at V and 2 bases at J; junction bases unmatched: 4. Per germline, CDR1 SGHTA and CDR2 FQGNSA. The covered CDR3 bases are TGTGCCAGCAGTTGGGACAGGAACACAGATACG. Translating gives CASSWDRNTDT. The whole CDR3 protein reads CASSWDRNTDTQYF.

In regard to this clone: With the read ending 3 residues before the CDR3 end, the germline J gene is used to fill in that end. This chain connects TRBV29-1 to TRBJ2-5; D gene uncertain. This CDR3 is built from 13 residues. Between the trimmed V and J ends, which lost 8 bases and 3 bases, there was a span of 16 bases. Germline values: CDR1 SQVTM, CDR2 ANQGSEA. The covered CDR3 bases are TGCAGCAACCCTGGGCCCGAAGAAGAGACC. This encodes CSNPGPEEET. The full CDR3 sequence reads CSNPGPEEETQYF.